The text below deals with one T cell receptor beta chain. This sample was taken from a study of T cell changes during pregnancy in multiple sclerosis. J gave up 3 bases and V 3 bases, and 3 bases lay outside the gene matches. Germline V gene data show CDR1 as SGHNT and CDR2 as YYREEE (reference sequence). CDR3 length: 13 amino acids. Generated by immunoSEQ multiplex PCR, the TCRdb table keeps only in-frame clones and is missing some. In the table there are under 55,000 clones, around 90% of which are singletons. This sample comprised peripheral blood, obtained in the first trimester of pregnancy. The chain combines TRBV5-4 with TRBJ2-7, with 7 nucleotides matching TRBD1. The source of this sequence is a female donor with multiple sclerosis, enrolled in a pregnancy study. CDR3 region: CASSSGTVYEQYF. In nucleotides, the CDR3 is TGTGCCAGCAGCTCCGGGACAGTCTACGAGCAGTACTTC.